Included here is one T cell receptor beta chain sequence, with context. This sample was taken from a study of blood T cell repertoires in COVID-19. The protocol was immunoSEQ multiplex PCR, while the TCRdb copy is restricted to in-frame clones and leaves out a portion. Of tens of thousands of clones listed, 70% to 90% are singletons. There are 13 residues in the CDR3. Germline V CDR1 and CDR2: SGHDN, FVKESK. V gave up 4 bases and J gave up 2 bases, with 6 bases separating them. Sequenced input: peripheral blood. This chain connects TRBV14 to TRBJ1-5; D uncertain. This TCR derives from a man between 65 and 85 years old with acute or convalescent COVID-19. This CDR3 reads CASSLTGNQPQHF. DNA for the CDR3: TGTGCCAGCAGCCTCACTGGCAATCAGCCCCAGCATTTT.